Sequencing of this T cell receptor (beta chain) was carried out in a study of cytomegalovirus exposure and HLA in healthy donors. Points from the study as a whole: Among the most significant clusters, several appeared linked to common viral pathogens in a later analysis. High specificity and sensitivity for cytomegalovirus status were reported for the classifier. Across HLA loci, a later analysis found differing TCR association rates, with DRB1 most and HLA-C fewest.

Unrecorded immune exposure was likely among donors, who were nominally healthy when sampled. Primers for the PCR totalled 60 Vbeta and 13 Jbeta. Sequenced by immunoSEQ multiplex PCR; TCRdb stores in-frame clones only, minus some. This table has about 180,000 clones, 82% appearing once. Worth noting for this clone: Its antigen is unknown.

V lost 10 bases to trimming and J lost 6 bases; unmatched junction nucleotides: 9. In germline, CDR1 is SNHLY, CDR2 FYNNEI. The CDR3 runs 13 residues. Sample: PBMCs. The gene calls are TRBV2 and TRBJ2-1; 7 positions agree with TRBD2. This clonotype was obtained from a woman aged 45-65 years in good health and CMV-seronegative. CDR3 nucleotides: TGTGCCACCGCGCCTCGCGGGAGCAATGAGCAGTTCTTC. Protein sequence: CATAPRGSNEQFF. The variable domain in full, with the rest retrieved from reference TRBV2 and TRBJ2-1, is EPEVTQTPSHQVTQMGQEVILRCVPISNHLYFYWYRQILGQKVEFLVSFYNNEISEKSEIFDDQFSVERPDGSNFTLKIRSTKLEDSAMYFCATAPRGSNEQFFGPGTRLTVL.